A single sample gave rise to the 18 T cell receptor beta chains below, sequenced in a study of blood T cell repertoires in COVID-19. Assay used: immunoSEQ multiplex PCR; TCRdb lists only in-frame clones, some missing. The repertoire includes about 230,000 clones, under 90% of them detected once, and around 10% sits in the top ten. Input material: peripheral blood. The receptor set was obtained from a man in his fifties or sixties with COVID-19, enrolled during active disease.

The chain employs TRBV28 and TRBJ1-4, with TRBD1 identical over 9 bases. CDR1 and CDR2 (germline): MDHEN, SYDVKM. With V trimmed by 1 base and J by 1 base, 4 bases remained unmatched. This CDR3 spans 17 amino acids. CDR3 region: CASSLYLDRGTNEKLFF. DNA of the CDR3: TGTGCCAGCAGTTTATATCTGGACAGGGGAACTAATGAAAAACTGTTTTTT.

The chain joins TRBV11-2 to TRBJ1-4, with D tentatively TRBD1 (5 bases). The CDR3 is 14 amino acids. Germline lookup yields CDR1 SGHAT and CDR2 FQNNGV. Trimming stripped 4 bases from V and 4 bases from J, with 10 bases between. The CDR3 sequence: CASSYTGYNEKLFF. The DNA for the CDR3 is TGTGCCAGCAGCTATACAGGATATAATGAAAAACTGTTTTTT.

The V gene is TRBV5-1, the J gene TRBJ1-1; TRBD1 is a possible D gene (5 bases). V was shortened by 6 bases and J by 4 bases, with 16 bases between the two germline ends. Germline assignment: CDR1 SGHRS and CDR2 YFSETQ. The CDR3 covers 14 residues. CDR3 bases: TGCGCCAGCACCCTAAGGGGAGGGAGCACTGAAGCTTTCTTT. Amino acid sequence: CASTLRGGSTEAFF.

The V and J genes are TRBV18 and TRBJ1-2; D gene uncertain. Germline values: CDR1 KGHSH, CDR2 LQKENI. The V end was cut by 1 base, the J end by 4 bases, with 13 bases between. This CDR3 has 15 residues. CDR3 region: CASSPQVEQTYGYTF. The CDR3 nucleotides read TGTGCCAGCTCACCACAGGTCGAACAGACCTATGGCTACACCTTC.

This sequence joins TRBV2 and TRBJ2-3; no clear D. The V gene's germline CDR1 is SNHLY and CDR2 FYNNEI. V lost 0 bases, J lost 9 bases, and 10 bases lay in between. This CDR3 has 13 residues. The CDR3 is CASSEALVATQYF. DNA of the CDR3: TGTGCCAGCAGTGAAGCGCTAGTGGCAACGCAGTATTTT. Full variable domain (remainder filled in from reference TRBV2 and TRBJ2-3): EPEVTQTPSHQVTQMGQEVILRCVPISNHLYFYWYRQILGQKVEFLVSFYNNEISEKSEIFDDQFSVERPDGSNFTLKIRSTKLEDSAMYFCASSEALVATQYFGPGTRLTVL.

This chain links TRBV10-3 with TRBJ2-3; 10 nucleotides align to TRBD2. Losses at the gene ends were 10 bases for V and 1 base for J; bases not matched to a gene: 2. This CDR3 contains 13 residues. Germline V gene sequence: CDR1 ENHRY, CDR2 SYGVKD. This CDR3 reads CATGLAGTDTQYF. As DNA, the CDR3 is TGTGCCACCGGACTAGCGGGCACAGATACGCAGTATTTT.

V and J are TRBV6-2 or TRBV6-3 and TRBJ1-2; weak D call: TRBD1 (5 bases). Trimming took 0 bases from V and 5 from J, leaving 13 bases between them. CDR3 size: 15 residues. Germline V gives CDR1 MNHEY, CDR2 SVGEGT. For the CDR3, the DNA is TGTGCCAGCAGTTACTCGGGGCGCGAGTATTATGGCTACACCTTC. Encoded protein: CASSYSGREYYGYTF.

J is TRBJ2-1 and V is TRBV12-3 or TRBV12-4, with D perhaps matching TRBD2 (5 bases). The CDR3 is 13 amino acids. Trimming cost V 8 bases and J 9 bases, with 17 bases left between them. CDR3 in DNA: TGTGCCAGCGGCTTTGAGGGAATCAGTGAGCAGTTCTTC. This gives the protein CASGFEGISEQFF.

The genes are TRBV21-1 and TRBJ1-2. TRBV21-1 is a pseudogene. The CDR3 has 13 residues. This chain's CDR3 is CASSPRANYGYTF. CDR3 sequence (DNA): TGTGCCAGCAGCCCGAGGGCTAACTATGGCTACACCTTC.

The chain couples TRBV2 to TRBJ2-1; a weak D match, TRBD1 (6 bases). Trimming took 5 bases from V and 4 from J, leaving 9 bases between them. The CDR3 loop spans 13 amino acids. CDR1 is SNHLY, CDR2 FYNNEI, per germline. The CDR3 loop reads CASSRDTYNEQFF. The CDR3 coding sequence is TGTGCCAGCAGTCGGGACACTTACAATGAGCAGTTCTTC.

This chain uses TRBV19 with TRBJ1-1; 7 positions agree with TRBD1. Germline values: CDR1 LNHDA, CDR2 SQIVND (reference sequence). V lost 10 bases to trimming and J lost 1 base; unmatched junction nucleotides: 12. There are 15 residues in the CDR3. CDR3 protein: CATQYGTAKNTEAFF. The CDR3 DNA reads TGTGCCACACAATATGGGACAGCGAAGAACACTGAAGCTTTCTTT. The entire variable domain, with the rest obtained from reference TRBV19 and TRBJ1-1, is as follows: DGGITQSPKYLFRKEGQNVTLSCEQNLNHDAMYWYRQDPGQGLRLIYYSQIVNDFQKGDIAEGYSVSREKKESFPLTVTSAQKNPTAFYLCATQYGTAKNTEAFFGQGTRLTVV.

The rearrangement joins TRBV10-1 to TRBJ2-5, with 7 bases aligning to TRBD1. After removal of 5 bases from V and 5 bases from J, the junction contained 8 bases not matched to a gene. The CDR3 runs to 14 residues. The germline V gene has CDR1 WNHNN and CDR2 SYGVQD (reference sequence). CDR3 nucleotides: TGCGCCAGCAGTAATCCACAGGGGTCGGAGACCCAGTACTTC. It is translated as CASSNPQGSETQYF.

This CDR3 reads CASSPGQGLEQYF. The CDR3 coding sequence is TGTGCCAGCAGTCCCGGACAGGGTCTCGAGCAGTACTTC. The V gene is TRBV27, the J gene TRBJ2-7; 8 positions match TRBD1. V dropped 5 bases and J dropped 6; count of bases not matched to a gene: 6. The CDR3 spans 13 residues. Germline V CDR1 and CDR2: MNHEY, SMNVEV (reference sequence).

The J gene is TRBJ2-2, the V gene TRBV19, with D perhaps matching TRBD1 (6 bases). The CDR3 extends over 15 amino acids. Germline V lookup: CDR1 LNHDA, CDR2 SQIVND (reference sequence). Trimming removed 5 bases at V and 2 bases at J, with 12 bases between. CDR3 coding DNA: TGTGCCAGTAGTTTCCGACAGGCAAACACCGGGGAGCTGTTTTTT. Its protein is CASSFRQANTGELFF.

The gene calls are TRBV28 and TRBJ1-2; 7 bases line up with TRBD1. With V trimmed by 5 bases and J by 4 bases, 7 bases remained unmatched. The germline CDR1 and CDR2 sequences are MDHEN and SYDVKM. The CDR3 covers 14 residues. CDR3 in amino acids: CASSLETGFYGYTF. CDR3 in DNA: TGTGCCAGCAGTCTAGAGACAGGGTTCTATGGCTACACCTTC.

V is TRBV7-9 and J is TRBJ1-1, with a tentative D call TRBD1 (5 bases). The V gene lost 4 bases and the J gene lost 4 bases, with 10 bases spanning the gap. The CDR3 loop spans 13 amino acids. CDR1 is SEHNR and CDR2 is FQNEAQ in the germline V gene (reference sequence). The CDR3 is CASSSGGVTEAFF. CDR3 coding DNA: TGTGCCAGCAGCTCGGGAGGGGTCACTGAAGCTTTCTTT.

This clone appeared a few times. The J gene is TRBJ2-2, the V gene TRBV5-5; 8 nucleotides line up with TRBD2. This CDR3 is 17 amino acids long. CDR1 SGHKS and CDR2 YYEKEE come from the germline V gene (reference sequence). V was clipped by 0 bases and J by 7 bases; unmatched bases: 11. The CDR3 coding sequence is TGTGCCAGCAGCTTGGACGGACTAGCCGCTTTTGTCGGGGAGCTGTTTTTT. Translated, it gives CASSLDGLAAFVGELFF.

The V and J genes are TRBV6-5 and TRBJ2-6; no clear D. Between the trimmed V and J ends, which lost 3 bases and 0 bases, there was a span of 9 bases. Looked up from germline, CDR1 is MNHEY and CDR2 is SVGAGI. The CDR3 totals 16 residues. The DNA of the CDR3 is TGTGCCAGCAGTTATTTACGGAGCTCTGGGGCCAACGTCCTGACTTTC. Amino acids: CASSYLRSSGANVLTF.